Following are 7 T cell receptor beta chains from one sample sequenced in a study of cytotoxic CD8 clonotypes in ibrutinib-treated CLL. Measured with immunoSEQ multiplex PCR; TCRdb has only the in-frame clones, and not every one. The sample lists approximately 150,000 clones; around 80% were seen once. Source: PBMCs, taken after 24 months of ibrutinib treatment. The source of these receptors is a human donor with chronic lymphocytic leukemia.

This clone was recorded a few times. The chain is built from TRBV9 and TRBJ1-4, with 8 nucleotides matching TRBD1. Germline trimming cut 0 bases from V and 7 bases from J; bases unmatched to any gene: 5. The CDR3 totals 15 residues. Germline V CDR1 and CDR2: SGDLS, YYNGEE. The CDR3 sequence: CASSVGVTGVEKLFF. The CDR3 DNA reads TGTGCCAGCAGCGTAGGGGTGACAGGGGTTGAAAAACTGTTTTTT.

V usage is TRBV7-2 and J usage is TRBJ2-5; 13 bases match TRBD2. V gave up 1 base and J gave up 3 bases; unmatched junction bases: 5. The V gene's germline CDR1 is SGHTA and CDR2 FQGNSA. There are 17 residues in the CDR3. CDR3 nucleotides: TGTGCCAGCAGCTTAGAGCGGACTAGCGGGAGAAAAGAGACCCAGTACTTC. Its protein product is CASSLERTSGRKETQYF. Full variable domain (missing parts from reference TRBV7-2 and TRBJ2-5): GAGVSQSPSNKVTEKGKDVELRCDPISGHTALYWYRQSLGQGLEFLIYFQGNSAPDKSGLPSDRFSAERTGGSVSTLTIQRTQQEDSAVYLCASSLERTSGRKETQYFGPGTRLLVL.

DNA for the CDR3: TGTGCCAGTAGTAGACAGGGGGGGACAGATACGCAGTATTTT. It codes for CASSRQGGTDTQYF. The rearrangement links TRBV19 to TRBJ2-3, with 9 bases identical to TRBD1. This CDR3 region has 14 residues. CDR1 is LNHDA, CDR2 SQIVND, per germline (reference sequence). V was pared by 4 bases and J by 3 bases, with 2 bases of the junction left unmatched.

V is TRBV4-1 and J is TRBJ2-1; 9 nucleotides agree with TRBD1. The CDR3 consists of 16 residues. Trimming removed 0 bases from V and 7 bases from J; junction bases left unmatched: 7. Germline V gene lookup returns CDR1 MGHRA and CDR2 YSYEKL. The CDR3 protein is CASSQDPGTGRNEQFF. The CDR3 DNA is TGCGCCAGCAGCCAAGATCCCGGGACAGGGAGGAATGAGCAGTTCTTC.

The rearrangement uses TRBV6-6 and TRBJ2-1, with D perhaps TRBD2 (6 bases). With 7 bases removed from V and 4 bases from J, the gap between germline ends came to 11 bases. Per germline, CDR1 MNHNY and CDR2 SVGAGI (reference sequence). The CDR3 totals 13 residues. CDR3 in amino acids: CASTAGTYNEQFF. In DNA, the CDR3 is TGTGCCAGCACCGCGGGGACGTACAATGAGCAGTTCTTC.

V usage is TRBV7-3 and J usage is TRBJ2-7; D unresolved. The CDR3 is 14 residues long. Trimming took 2 bases from V and 5 from J, leaving 13 bases between them. The germline gives CDR1 SGHTA, CDR2 FQGTGA. This chain's CDR3 is CASSLLGTRDEQYF. CDR3 DNA: TGTGCCAGCAGCTTATTGGGAACTCGGGACGAGCAGTACTTC.

The J gene is TRBJ1-3, the V gene TRBV19, with D possibly being TRBD1 (5 bases). The germline gives CDR1 LNHDA, CDR2 SQIVND (reference sequence). Trimming cost V 6 bases and J 2 bases, with 8 bases left between them. The CDR3 runs 13 residues. The CDR3: CASRQVAGNTIYF. CDR3 in DNA: TGTGCCAGTAGACAGGTTGCTGGAAACACCATATATTTT.